This passage covers 4 T cell receptor beta chains from one sample sequenced in a study of T-cell reconstitution after alpha-beta-depleted transplantation in children. Preparation of the TCRbeta library used unique molecular identifiers. MiXCR was run by TCRdb on the PCR reads, yielding one entry per CDR3 protein. The sample records tens of thousands of distinct CDR3 sequences, just under 7.5% being singletons. Specimen: PBMCs from the stem cell graft donor, collected from the stem cell graft. The receptors here all came from a human donor who donated a stem cell graft to a child with acute lymphoblastic leukemia.

This clonotype was detected many times. This rearrangement joins TRBV6-4 to TRBJ2-3, with 7 positions matching TRBD2. The CDR3 spans 15 residues. Germline assignment: CDR1 MRHNA and CDR2 SNTAGT. Trimming took 2 bases from V and 6 from J; bases not matched to a gene: 8. The CDR3 here is CASSDPTAGADTQYF. In DNA form, the CDR3 reads TGTGCCAGCAGTGACCCGACCGCGGGAGCGGATACGCAGTATTTT.

In this sample, this clonotype turned up many times. The rearrangement links TRBV27 to TRBJ2-7, with TRBD1 matching 8 bases. Unmatched junction bases numbered 12, after V lost 6 bases and J lost 5 bases. This CDR3 has 15 amino acids. The germline CDR1 and CDR2 sequences are MNHEY and SMNVEV (reference sequence). The CDR3 nucleotides are TGTGCCAGCAGGGTTCCAGGGGGCGCGTTCCACGAGCAGTACTTC. Its protein product is CASRVPGGAFHEQYF.

This clonotype was seen repeatedly, ten times or more. The chain couples TRBV3-1 to TRBJ1-4; possibly TRBD1 for D (5 bases). The germline V gene has CDR1 LGHDT and CDR2 YNNKEL (reference sequence). The CDR3 length is 13 residues. The germline V and J ends were trimmed by 5 bases and 5 bases, with 9 bases remaining between them. Here the CDR3 reads CASSEGWNEKLFF. CDR3 sequence (DNA): TGTGCCAGCAGCGAGGGGTGGAATGAAAAACTGTTTTTT.

This clonotype was observed at least ten times. The V gene is TRBV5-1, the J gene TRBJ1-1; no definite D call. Trimming removed 2 bases from V and 1 base from J, with 6 bases in between. The CDR3 loop spans 13 amino acids. Germline lookup yields CDR1 SGHRS and CDR2 YFSETQ. The CDR3 bases are TGCGCCAGCAGCTTCCCAACGAACACTGAAGCTTTCTTT. It yields the protein CASSFPTNTEAFF. Full variable domain (remainder filled in from reference TRBV5-1 and TRBJ1-1): KAGVTQTPRYLIKTRGQQVTLSCSPISGHRSVSWYQQTPGQGLQFLFEYFSETQRNKGNFPGRFSGRQFSNSRSEMNVSTLELGDSALYLCASSFPTNTEAFFGQGTRLTVV.